This T cell receptor (beta chain) came from a study of T cells in Graves' hyperthyroidism and ophthalmopathy. Template material for amplifying TCR beta CDR3 regions consisted of RNA transcripts. In the first-round RT-PCR of the TCR CDR3, the HTBI primer set was used. TCRdb fed the multiplex PCR reads into MiXCR, producing one record per CDR3 protein. The repertoire consists of 400,000 to 500,000 distinct CDR3 sequences, with approximately 14% occurring once and the leading ten covering around 17%. CDR1 MNHEY and CDR2 SMNVEV come from the germline V gene (reference sequence). The CDR3 runs 14 residues. V lost 8 bases and J lost 1, with 12 bases in between.

Specimen: blood. The V gene is TRBV27, the J gene TRBJ1-5; D remains unclear. The clonotype was recovered from a woman under 30 with Graves' hyperthyroidism. In nucleotides, the CDR3 is TGTGCCAGCCCGAGGACGGGGAGCAATCAGCCCCAGCATTTT. Its protein product is CASPRTGSNQPQHF.